The source of this TCR beta chain is a study of blood T cell repertoires in COVID-19. Some clones are missing from TCRdb's copy, which holds only in-frame ones; the method was immunoSEQ multiplex PCR. This table has some 58,000 clones, approximately 89% appearing once. There are 16 residues in the CDR3. The V and J ends lost 0 bases and 8 bases, in that order; junction bases with no gene match: 10. The germline CDR1 and CDR2 sequences are SGHNT and YYREEE (reference sequence). Sequencing was carried out using peripheral blood. The chain recombines TRBV5-4 with TRBJ1-4; the match to TRBD1 covers 7 bases. The receptor was isolated from a human donor in a cohort sampled during active COVID-19. CDR3 DNA: TGTGCCAGCAGCTTGGCCGGGGCAGGGGGAGACGAAAAACTGTTTTTT. It translates to CASSLAGAGGDEKLFF. Combining the CDR3 with reference TRBV5-4 and TRBJ1-4 gives the whole variable domain ETGVTQSPTHLIKTRGQQVTLRCSSQSGHNTVSWYQQALGQGPQFIFQYYREEENGRGNFPPRFSGLQFPNYSSELNVNALELDDSALYLCASSLAGAGGDEKLFFGSGTQLSVL.